The sample holds a few counts of the clone carrying this T cell receptor beta chain. Assay: immunoSEQ multiplex PCR; the TCRdb copy retains only in-frame clones and omits some. The table has some 16,000 clones, about three quarters seen once. These data are taken from a study of OX40 agonist ivuxolimab in advanced cancers. Germline V gene sequence: CDR1 LGHNA, CDR2 YSLEER. CDR3 length: 16 amino acids. V was clipped by 0 bases and J by 0 bases, with 8 bases between them. V is TRBV4-3 and J is TRBJ1-4; D is perhaps TRBD1 (6 bases). This clonotype was obtained from an adult with an advanced solid tumor such as melanoma, head and neck, liver or kidney cancer. The sequencing here drew on CD4+ or CD8+ T cells sorted from blood, taken in a trial of the OX40 agonist ivuxolimab. Here the CDR3 reads CASSQDRGPTNEKLFF. The CDR3 coding sequence is TGCGCCAGCAGCCAAGATCGGGGGCCAACTAATGAAAAACTGTTTTTT.